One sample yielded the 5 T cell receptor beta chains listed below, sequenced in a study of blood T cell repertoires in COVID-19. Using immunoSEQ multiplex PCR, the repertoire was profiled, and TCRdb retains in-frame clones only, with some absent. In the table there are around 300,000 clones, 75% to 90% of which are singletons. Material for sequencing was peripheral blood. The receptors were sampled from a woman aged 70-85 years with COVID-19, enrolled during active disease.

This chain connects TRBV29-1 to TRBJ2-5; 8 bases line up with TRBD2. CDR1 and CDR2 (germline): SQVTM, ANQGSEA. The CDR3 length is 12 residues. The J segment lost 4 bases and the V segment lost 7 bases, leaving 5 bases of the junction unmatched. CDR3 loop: CSAATSGETQYF. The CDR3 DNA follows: TGCAGCGCGGCCACTAGCGGAGAGACCCAGTACTTC. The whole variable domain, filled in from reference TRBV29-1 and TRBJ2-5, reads SAVISQKPSRDICQRGTSLTIQCQVDSQVTMMFWYRQQPGQSLTLIATANQGSEATYESGFVIDKFPISRPNLTFSTLTVSNMSPEDSSIYLCSAATSGETQYFGPGTRLLVL.

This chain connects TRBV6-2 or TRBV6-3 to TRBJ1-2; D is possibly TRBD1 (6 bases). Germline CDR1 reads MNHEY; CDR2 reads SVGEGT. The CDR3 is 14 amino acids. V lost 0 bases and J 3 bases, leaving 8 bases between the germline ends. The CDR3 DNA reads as TGTGCCAGCAGTTACTCGGCAGGGGACTATGGCTACACCTTC. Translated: CASSYSAGDYGYTF.

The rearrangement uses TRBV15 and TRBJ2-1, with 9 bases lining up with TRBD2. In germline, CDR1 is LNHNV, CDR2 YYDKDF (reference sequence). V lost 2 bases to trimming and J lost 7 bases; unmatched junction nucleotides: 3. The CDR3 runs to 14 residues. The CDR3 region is CATSRLAGRNEQFF. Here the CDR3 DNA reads TGTGCCACCAGCAGACTAGCGGGGAGAAATGAGCAGTTCTTC.

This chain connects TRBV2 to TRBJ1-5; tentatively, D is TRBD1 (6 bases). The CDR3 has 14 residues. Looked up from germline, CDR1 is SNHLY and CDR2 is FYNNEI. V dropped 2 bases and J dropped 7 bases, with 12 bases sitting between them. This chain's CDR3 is CASSEQGYQQPQHF. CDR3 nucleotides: TGTGCCAGCAGTGAACAGGGGTATCAGCAGCCCCAGCATTTT.

CDR3 amino acids: CSVEDLGEGRETQYF. CDR3 nucleotides: TGCAGCGTTGAAGACTTAGGCGAGGGTCGGGAGACCCAGTACTTC. This chain uses TRBV29-1 with TRBJ2-5; TRBD2 is a possible D gene (5 bases). The V end lost 0 bases, the J end lost 5 bases, and 16 bases lay between the germline ends. CDR3 length: 15 residues. Germline V lookup: CDR1 SQVTM, CDR2 ANQGSEA.